The 12 T cell receptor beta chains below all came from one sample that was sequenced in a study of T cell clonality in common variable immunodeficiency. Using immunoSEQ multiplex PCR, the repertoire was profiled, and TCRdb retains in-frame clones only, with some absent. The data list some 80,000 clones, none observed once; under 1% falls to the top ten. Sequencing was carried out using peripheral blood mononuclear cells. The receptors shown here come from a person between 18 and 70 years old in good health.

This clone has a count of ten or more. The read is 3 residues too short to cover the CDR3 end, so that end is filled in from the germline J gene. The V call is TRBV5-1, the J call TRBJ2-7; 8 nucleotides agree with TRBD1. CDR3 size: 15 residues. V gave up 4 bases and J gave up 1 base; unmatched junction bases: 7. CDR1 and CDR2 (germline): SGHRS, YFSETQ. CDR3 in amino acids: CASSPPRQGSYEQYF. CDR3 bases read: TGCGCCAGCAGCCCTCCTAGACAGGGGTCCTACGAG.

This clone was seen many times. The missing CDR3 end, 3 residues past where the read stops, is filled in from the germline J gene. The chain has TRBV12-3 or TRBV12-4 and TRBJ2-5; D gene ambiguous. The CDR3 is 13 amino acids. V lost 7 bases and J lost 5, with 14 bases in between. This CDR3 is CASNTATRETQYF. The covered CDR3 bases are TGTGCCAGCAACACGGCGACCAGGGAGACC.

This clone has a count of ten or more. Sequencing ends 3 residues short of the CDR3 end; the germline J gene provides the rest. V is TRBV19 and J is TRBJ1-5; 7 bases agree with TRBD1. This CDR3 has 17 residues. CDR1 is LNHDA and CDR2 is SQIVND in the germline V gene (reference sequence). Trimming removed 9 bases from V and 2 bases from J; junction bases left unmatched: 16. CDR3: CASQTGEGTAGNQPQHF. Partial CDR3 DNA: TGTGCCAGCCAGACCGGGGAGGGGACAGCCGGCAATCAGCCC.

The sample holds many counts of this clone. The read stops 3 residues short of the end of the CDR3; the missing end is completed from the germline J gene. This chain joins TRBV7-9 and TRBJ2-7; 9 bases fit TRBD1. The ends lost 4 bases at V and 4 bases at J; junction bases unmatched: 8. Germline CDR1 reads SEHNR; CDR2 reads FQNEAQ (reference sequence). This CDR3 contains 15 residues. CDR3 protein: CASSSSGTGSYEQYF. Partial CDR3 DNA: TGTGCCAGCAGCTCCTCCGGGACAGGGTCTTACGAG.

This clone has at least ten counts. The sequenced fragment ends 3 residues before the CDR3 boundary, so the rest is inferred from the germline J gene. This chain uses TRBV5-4 with TRBJ1-3; TRBD1 agrees at 8 bases. The germline gives CDR1 SGHNT, CDR2 YYREEE (reference sequence). The CDR3 has 16 amino acids. Trimming took 3 bases from V and 0 from J; bases not matched to a gene: 5. CDR3: CASSSQGASSGNTIYF. Partial CDR3 DNA: TGTGCCAGCAGCTCCCAGGGGGCGAGCTCTGGAAACACC.

Ten or more counts support this clone. The CDR3 is cut off 3 residues early in the read; its end comes from the germline J gene. This chain connects TRBV29-1 to TRBJ1-2, with 9 bases identical to TRBD1. The germline V gene has CDR1 SQVTM and CDR2 ANQGSEA. The junction had 4 bases not matched to a gene; V was cut back by 2 bases and J by 6 bases. The CDR3 length is 13 residues. CDR3 DNA, as far as it was read: TGCAGCGTTGAATTTAGGGACAGGGATGGC. It encodes CSVEFRDRDG. The full CDR3 is CSVEFRDRDGYTF.

Many counts were recorded for this clone. The read ends 3 residues before the CDR3 terminus; that terminus is restored from the germline J gene. The rearrangement links TRBV7-9 to TRBJ2-1; TRBD2 is a possible D gene (6 bases). The germline V gene has CDR1 SEHNR and CDR2 FQNEAQ (reference sequence). V was shortened by 4 bases and J by 8 bases, with 12 bases between the two germline ends. This CDR3 has 13 amino acids. The CDR3 spells CASSSLALHEQFF. CDR3 DNA (partial): TGTGCCAGCAGCTCGCTAGCGTTGCATGAG.

This clone has ten or more counts. The read is 3 residues too short to cover the CDR3 end, so that end is filled in from the germline J gene. The chain is built from TRBV9 and TRBJ2-1, with D hard to call. Trimming took 1 base from V and 5 from J, leaving 10 bases between them. This CDR3 has 14 amino acids. Germline-derived CDR1 and CDR2 are SGDLS and YYNGEE. CDR3 DNA (partial): TGTGCCAGCAGCGTATGGGTGGCGGACAATGAG. It is translated as CASSVWVADNE. The CDR3 in full is CASSVWVADNEQFF.

The table lists this clone with many counts. The CDR3 end lies 3 residues beyond the end of the read and is filled in from the germline J gene. This chain uses TRBV14 with TRBJ2-7; maybe TRBD1 (5 bases). CDR1 SGHDN and CDR2 FVKESK come from the germline V gene. Trimming cost V 5 bases and J 0 bases, with 11 bases left between them. The CDR3 has 14 amino acids. The CDR3 spells CASSLGAPSYEQYF. The covered CDR3 bases are TGTGCCAGCAGCTTAGGGGCACCCTCCTACGAG.

This clone was recorded at least ten times. The CDR3 end is not reached by the read, which stops 3 residues before it; the germline J gene fills it in. Other nucleotide sequences in the sample specify the same CDR3. The rearrangement uses TRBV19 and TRBJ1-6; D unclear. Between the trimmed V and J ends, which lost 1 base and 7 bases, there was a span of 8 bases. From germline, CDR1 is LNHDA and CDR2 SQIVND (reference sequence). This CDR3 spans 14 amino acids. This CDR3 is CASSIGGGNSPLHF. The CDR3 bases that were read are TGTGCCAGTAGTATAGGTGGCGGAAATTCACCC.

This clone was detected ten times or more. The missing CDR3 end, 3 residues past where the read stops, is filled in from the germline J gene. The chain joins TRBV20-1 to TRBJ2-3; D perhaps matches TRBD1 (5 bases). From germline, CDR1 is DFQATT and CDR2 SNEGSKA (reference sequence). V was cut by 1 base and J by 2 bases, with 7 bases left in between. This CDR3 contains 13 residues. CDR3 loop: CSARGGYTDTQYF. CDR3 DNA (partial): TGCAGTGCTAGAGGGGGCTACACAGATACG.

This clone was detected ten times or more. Sequencing ends 3 residues short of the CDR3 end; the germline J gene provides the rest. The chain combines TRBV20-1 with TRBJ1-2; 10 bases match TRBD1. Germline CDR1 reads DFQATT; CDR2 reads SNEGSKA (reference sequence). The CDR3 is 16 amino acids. CDR3 bases read: TGCAGTGCTGGCTCGGCTTGGGACAGGGGAAGGAAAGGC. Protein sequence: CSAGSAWDRGRKG. Given in full, the CDR3 is CSAGSAWDRGRKGYTF.